This T cell receptor beta chain was sequenced during a study of blood T cell repertoires in COVID-19. The table came from immunoSEQ multiplex PCR; TCRdb's copy has only in-frame clones and leaves some out. The sample consists of around 55,000 clones, about four fifths of them appearing once. J lost 6 bases, V lost 0 bases, and 4 bases had no gene match. The length of the CDR3 is 15 residues. The germline V gene encodes CDR1 SGDLS and CDR2 YYNGEE. J is TRBJ2-3 and V is TRBV9, with 10 positions matching TRBD1. This clonotype originated in a human donor in a cohort sampled during active or convalescent COVID-19. Sequenced material: peripheral blood. CDR3 region: CASSVGQGATDTQYF. CDR3 in DNA: TGTGCCAGCAGCGTAGGACAGGGGGCGACGGATACGCAGTATTTT.